This T cell receptor (beta chain) appears in the sequencing data of a study of cytomegalovirus exposure and HLA in healthy donors. Study-wide results and caveats: An Asian-associated ancestry cluster reportedly showed fewer N-insertions than the approximately 690-donor mean in a later analysis.

On this clone itself: Its antigen remains unknown.

The primer mix had 60 Vbeta and 13 Jbeta primers. Assay used: immunoSEQ multiplex PCR; TCRdb lists only in-frame clones, some missing. The sample carries over 150,000 clones, approximately 84% recorded once. Trimming took 5 bases from V and 4 from J, leaving 4 bases between them. The germline V gene encodes CDR1 MNHEY and CDR2 SMNVEV (reference sequence). CDR3 length: 11 amino acids. This sequence joins TRBV27 and TRBJ2-3; D gene uncertain. The sequencing input was PBMCs. The receptor comes from a man aged 25 to 45 in good health and CMV-seropositive. The CDR3 DNA is TGTGCCAGCAGTATAGCAGATACGCAGTATTTT. This encodes CASSIADTQYF.